What follows is one T cell receptor beta chain and its context. The antigen remains unidentified. The data originate from a study of OX40 agonist ivuxolimab in advanced cancers. Study-level points and caveats: The study observed clonal expansion of CD4+ and CD8+ blood T cells by week 6 at 0.1 to 3.0 mg/kg.

Clones were sequenced by immunoSEQ multiplex PCR, and TCRdb holds only the in-frame ones, with some missing. The table shows some 82,000 clones, with 75% to 95% occurring only once. Sequenced here: CD4+ or CD8+ T cells sorted from blood, sampled in a trial of the OX40 agonist ivuxolimab. The sequence was obtained from an adult with an advanced solid tumor such as melanoma, head and neck, liver or kidney cancer.

DNA of the CDR3: TGTGCCAGCAGCCAGTTGGGGCCCCAGCATTTT. Translating gives CASSQLGPQHF. This chain connects TRBV7-2 to TRBJ1-5; no clear D gene. Trimming stripped 5 bases from V and 9 bases from J, with 8 bases between. The CDR3 has 11 residues. Looked up from germline, CDR1 is SGHTA and CDR2 is FQGNSA.